Listed below are T cell receptor beta chains from one sample, sequenced in a study of cytotoxic CD8 clonotypes in ibrutinib-treated CLL. The assay was immunoSEQ multiplex PCR, and TCRdb's table has in-frame clones only and misses some. Of around 250,000 clones listed, 60% to 75% were seen once; the top ten hold approximately 15%. Specimen: PBMCs, collected after 24 months of ibrutinib treatment. Source of these receptors: a human donor with chronic lymphocytic leukemia. Both conserved end residues are part of each CDR3. A D gene is named only where the DNA matches it firmly. Clone size is not always given. Where it is, it says once, few, many or a class for expanded clones.

abundance,j_gene,d_gene,v_gene,CDR3aa,CDR3nt
.,TRBJ2-4,TRBD1,TRBV6-5,CASSYKGPGQGNIQYF,TGTGCCAGCAGTTACAAGGGTCCCGGACAGGGGAACATTCAGTACTTC
.,TRBJ2-1,TRBD2,TRBV5-1,CASNQLAGANHNEQFF,TGCGCCAGCAACCAATTAGCGGGAGCGAATCACAATGAGCAGTTCTTC
once,TRBJ1-1,.,TRBV30,CAWSVSEAGTEAFF,TGTGCCTGGAGTGTCTCCGAGGCTGGCACTGAAGCTTTCTTT
once,TRBJ1-2,.,TRBV23-1,CAVGRVYDDGYTF,TGCGCCGTGGGCCGGGTTTACGACGATGGCTACACCTTC
.,TRBJ2-3,.,TRBV7-3,CASSPRSGSRADTQYF,TGTGCCAGCAGCCCCAGATCCGGGAGTAGGGCGGATACGCAGTATTTT
.,TRBJ2-2,.,TRBV29-1,CSVAGNTGELFF,TGCAGCGTTGCAGGGAACACCGGGGAGCTGTTTTTT
.,TRBJ1-1,.,TRBV27,CASSERRTIPGFASNTEAFF,TGTGCCAGCAGTGAGAGGCGAACGATCCCCGGGTTTGCGTCGAACACTGAAGCTTTCTTT
few,TRBJ2-5,.,TRBV6-1,CASSEAGIQPQETQYF,TGTGCCAGCAGTGAAGCAGGTATTCAACCACAAGAGACCCAGTACTTC
.,TRBJ2-7,.,TRBV28,CASNTWGWDYEQYF,TGTGCCAGCAATACCTGGGGGTGGGACTACGAGCAGTACTTC
few,TRBJ2-2,.,TRBV28,CASMNSLGSGELFF,TGTGCCAGCATGAACAGCCTGGGTTCCGGGGAGCTGTTTTTT
.,TRBJ2-1,.,TRBV5-1,CASSLSGTDNEQFF,TGCGCCAGCAGCTTGAGCGGGACAGACAATGAGCAGTTCTTC
.,TRBJ2-7,.,TRBV6-5,CASSYSPGVAYEQYF,TGTGCCAGCAGTTACTCCCCGGGAGTAGCGTACGAGCAGTACTTC
few,TRBJ1-2,.,TRBV4-2,CASSRGGADGYTF,TGTGCCAGCAGCCGGGGGGGAGCGGATGGCTACACCTTC
.,TRBJ1-2,TRBD1,TRBV25-1,CASSESRFDRDLYGYTF,TGTGCCAGCAGTGAATCTCGTTTCGACAGGGACCTCTATGGCTACACCTTC
.,TRBJ2-7,.,TRBV25-1,CASSEYSGYEQYF,TGTGCCAGCAGTGAATACTCTGGCTACGAGCAGTACTTC
.,TRBJ1-2,.,TRBV15,CATSRARDPHGYTF,TGTGCCACCAGCAGAGCCAGGGACCCCCATGGCTACACCTTC
.,TRBJ2-1,.,TRBV5-1,CASSLRGHEQFF,TGCGCCAGCAGCTTACGAGGGCATGAGCAGTTCTTC
once,TRBJ2-1,.,TRBV4-3,CASSQEDGDNEQFF,TGCGCCAGCAGCCAAGAGGACGGCGACAATGAGCAGTTCTTC
few,TRBJ2-1,TRBD1,TRBV6-1,CASSGSPGGEIEQFF,TGTGCCAGCAGTGGAAGCCCAGGGGGCGAGATTGAGCAGTTCTTC
few,TRBJ2-3,.,TRBV27,CASSLWGTDTQYF,TGTGCCAGCAGTTTATGGGGCACAGATACGCAGTATTTT
once,TRBJ2-5,.,TRBV9,CASSSPHRQDAQYF,TGTGCCAGCAGCTCTCCTCATCGCCAAGATGCTCAGTACTTC
once,TRBJ1-2,TRBD1,TRBV23-1,CASSPDRGLGYTF,TGCGCCAGCAGTCCGGACAGGGGGCTGGGCTACACCTTC
.,TRBJ2-7,.,TRBV28,CASSPAQATYEQYF,TGTGCCAGCAGTCCCGCGCAGGCTACCTACGAGCAGTACTTC
once,TRBJ2-4,TRBD2,TRBV28,CASKGSLAGREIAKNIQYF,TGTGCCAGCAAAGGATCTCTAGCGGGGAGAGAAATAGCCAAAAACATTCAGTACTTC
.,TRBJ2-1,TRBD1,TRBV14,CASSQWGQDNEQFF,TGTGCCAGCAGCCAGTGGGGACAGGACAATGAGCAGTTCTTC
.,TRBJ2-5,.,TRBV5-1,CASSLLRISGETQYF,TGCGCCAGCAGCTTATTAAGGATTAGTGGAGAGACCCAGTACTTC
once,TRBJ2-1,TRBD2,TRBV7-9,CASSFQTSGDYNEQFF,TGTGCCAGCAGCTTCCAGACTAGCGGGGACTACAATGAGCAGTTCTTC
.,TRBJ1-5,TRBD1,TRBV15,CATSSARGGDYSNQPQHF,TGTGCCACCAGCAGTGCCAGGGGGGGCGATTATAGCAATCAGCCCCAGCATTTT
.,TRBJ2-1,.,TRBV9,CASGGKSEQFF,TGTGCCAGCGGGGGGAAAAGTGAGCAGTTCTTC
.,TRBJ2-3,.,TRBV7-3,CASSYSGLGDTQYF,TGTGCCAGCAGCTATTCGGGATTGGGGGATACGCAGTATTTT
.,TRBJ1-2,TRBD1,TRBV28,CASKTGVYGYTF,TGTGCCAGTAAGACAGGGGTCTATGGCTACACCTTC
few,TRBJ2-7,TRBD1,TRBV27,CASSPLSGTGGHEQYF,TGTGCCAGCAGTCCGCTTTCCGGGACAGGGGGACACGAGCAGTACTTC
.,TRBJ1-2,.,TRBV9,CASGSVAANYGYTF,TGTGCCAGCGGCTCAGTGGCAGCTAACTATGGCTACACCTTC
few,TRBJ1-2,.,TRBV18,CASSPGENYGYTF,TGTGCCAGCTCACCAGGCGAGAACTATGGCTACACCTTC
.,TRBJ2-7,.,TRBV27,CASSPTPFLYEQYF,TGTGCCAGCAGTCCGACGCCTTTTCTCTACGAGCAGTACTTC
.,TRBJ2-7,.,TRBV28,CASGIAYYEQYF,TGTGCCAGCGGGATAGCTTACTACGAGCAGTACTTC
.,TRBJ1-1,.,TRBV6-1,CASSRTVNTEAFF,TGTGCCAGCAGTCGGACGGTAAACACTGAAGCTTTCTTT
.,TRBJ1-5,TRBD1,TRBV19,CASSRQGNNQPQHF,TGTGCCAGTAGTCGACAGGGGAACAATCAGCCCCAGCATTTT
.,TRBJ2-4,.,TRBV28,CASTGRGSGKNIQYF,TGTGCCAGCACGGGTAGGGGGTCGGGCAAAAACATTCAGTACTTC
few,TRBJ2-5,.,TRBV14,CASSQQLQETQYF,TGTGCCAGCAGCCAACAACTCCAAGAGACCCAGTACTTC
.,TRBJ1-2,TRBD1,TRBV28,CASSPGDSRDYGYTF,TGTGCCAGCAGTCCCGGGGACAGTCGGGACTATGGCTACACCTTC
.,TRBJ2-5,.,TRBV6-5,CASNKGTGTEETQYF,TGTGCCAGCAATAAAGGAACCGGGACGGAAGAGACCCAGTACTTC
once,TRBJ2-3,TRBD2,TRBV7-3,CASSLGLAGGSAQYF,TGTGCCAGCAGCCTGGGACTAGCGGGAGGATCGGCGCAGTATTTT
.,TRBJ2-5,TRBD2,TRBV4-1,CASSVGGLAGVGETQYF,TGCGCCAGCAGCGTGGGGGGACTAGCGGGAGTTGGAGAGACCCAGTACTTC
.,TRBJ2-7,.,TRBV28,CASSQARGRAYEQYF,TGTGCCAGCAGTCAGGCAAGAGGAAGGGCGTACGAGCAGTACTTC
.,TRBJ1-1,.,TRBV10-2,CASSERVNTEAFF,TGCGCCAGCAGTGAGCGGGTGAACACTGAAGCTTTCTTT
.,TRBJ1-1,TRBD1,TRBV27,CASSFGQGVKGAFF,TGTGCCAGCAGTTTCGGACAGGGGGTAAAAGGAGCTTTCTTT
.,TRBJ2-5,TRBD1,TRBV4-1,CASSLKTQGRETQYF,TGCGCCAGCAGCCTTAAAACACAGGGGCGGGAGACCCAGTACTTC
.,TRBJ2-2,.,TRBV2,CASSVERTNTGELFF,TGTGCCAGCAGTGTCGAACGTACGAACACCGGGGAGCTGTTTTTT
.,TRBJ1-3,.,TRBV9,CASSVGLGIGNTIYF,TGTGCCAGCAGCGTGGGACTGGGAATTGGAAACACCATATATTTT
.,TRBJ2-7,TRBD2,TRBV19,CASSMSSGRHEQYF,TGTGCCAGTAGTATGTCCAGCGGGAGACACGAGCAGTACTTC
.,TRBJ2-3,.,TRBV5-1,CASSLAADTSTDTQYF,TGCGCCAGCAGCTTGGCGGCAGATACTAGCACAGATACGCAGTATTTT
.,TRBJ2-3,.,TRBV10-3,CAISESSAGDTQYF,TGTGCCATCAGTGAGTCGAGCGCCGGTGATACGCAGTATTTT
.,TRBJ2-1,.,TRBV15,CATSNDRNSYNEQFF,TGTGCCACCAGCAATGATCGAAACTCCTACAATGAGCAGTTCTTC
once,TRBJ1-2,.,TRBV28,CASSPYGGNYGYTF,TGTGCCAGCAGTCCCTACGGAGGCAACTATGGCTACACCTTC